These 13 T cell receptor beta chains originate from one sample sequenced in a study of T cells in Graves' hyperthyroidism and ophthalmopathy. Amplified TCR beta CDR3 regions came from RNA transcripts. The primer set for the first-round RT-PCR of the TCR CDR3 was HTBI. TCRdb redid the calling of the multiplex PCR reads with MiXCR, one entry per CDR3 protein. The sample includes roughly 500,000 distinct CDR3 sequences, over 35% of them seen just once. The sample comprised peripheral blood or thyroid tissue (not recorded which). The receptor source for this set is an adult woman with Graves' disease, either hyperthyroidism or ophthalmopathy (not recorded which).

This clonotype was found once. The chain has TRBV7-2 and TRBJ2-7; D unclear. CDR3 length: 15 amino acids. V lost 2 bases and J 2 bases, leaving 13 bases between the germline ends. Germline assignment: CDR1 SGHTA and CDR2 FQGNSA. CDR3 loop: CASSLYQAVAYEQYF. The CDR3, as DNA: TGTGCCAGCAGCTTATATCAGGCGGTGGCCTACGAGCAGTACTTC.

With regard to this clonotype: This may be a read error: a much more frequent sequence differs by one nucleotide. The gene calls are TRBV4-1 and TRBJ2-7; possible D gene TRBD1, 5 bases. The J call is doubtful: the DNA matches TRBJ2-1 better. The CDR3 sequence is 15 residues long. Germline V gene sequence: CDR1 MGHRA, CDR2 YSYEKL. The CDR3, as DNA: TGCGCCAGCAGCCAAGATCGGCAGGGCCGCTACGAGCAGTTCTTC. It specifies CASSQDRQGRYEQFF.

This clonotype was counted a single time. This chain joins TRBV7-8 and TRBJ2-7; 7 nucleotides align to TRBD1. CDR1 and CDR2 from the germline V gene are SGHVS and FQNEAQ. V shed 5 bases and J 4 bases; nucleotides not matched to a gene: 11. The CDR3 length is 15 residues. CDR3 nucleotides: TGTGCCAGCAGCGGAGGACGGACAGGAGCTTACGAGCAGTACTTC. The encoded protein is CASSGGRTGAYEQYF.

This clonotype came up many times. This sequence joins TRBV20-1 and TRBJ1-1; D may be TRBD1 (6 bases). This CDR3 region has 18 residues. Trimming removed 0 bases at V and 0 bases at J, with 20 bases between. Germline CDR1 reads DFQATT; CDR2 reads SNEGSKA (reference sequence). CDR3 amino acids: CSARDVGARRIMNTEAFF. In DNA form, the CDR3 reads TGCAGTGCTAGAGATGTGGGGGCCAGAAGAATAATGAACACTGAAGCTTTCTTT.

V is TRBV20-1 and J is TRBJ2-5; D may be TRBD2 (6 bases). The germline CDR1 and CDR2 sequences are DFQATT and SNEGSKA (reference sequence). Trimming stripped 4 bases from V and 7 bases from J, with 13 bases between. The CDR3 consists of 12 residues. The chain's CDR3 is CSAIGRRGTQYF. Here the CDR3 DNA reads TGCAGTGCTATAGGGAGGCGGGGGACCCAGTACTTC.

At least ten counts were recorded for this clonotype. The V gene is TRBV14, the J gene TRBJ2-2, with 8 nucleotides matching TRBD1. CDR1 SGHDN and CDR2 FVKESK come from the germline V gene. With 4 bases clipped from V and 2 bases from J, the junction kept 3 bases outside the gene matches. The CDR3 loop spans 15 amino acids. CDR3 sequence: CASSPGQENTGELFF. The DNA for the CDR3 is TGTGCCAGCAGCCCGGGACAGGAAAACACCGGGGAGCTGTTTTTT.

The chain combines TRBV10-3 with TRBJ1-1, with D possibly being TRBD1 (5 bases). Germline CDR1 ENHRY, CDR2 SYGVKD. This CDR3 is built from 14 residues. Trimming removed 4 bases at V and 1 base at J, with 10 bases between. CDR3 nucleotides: TGTGCCATCAGTGCAACCGACAGGAACACTGAAGCTTTCTTT. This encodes CAISATDRNTEAFF.

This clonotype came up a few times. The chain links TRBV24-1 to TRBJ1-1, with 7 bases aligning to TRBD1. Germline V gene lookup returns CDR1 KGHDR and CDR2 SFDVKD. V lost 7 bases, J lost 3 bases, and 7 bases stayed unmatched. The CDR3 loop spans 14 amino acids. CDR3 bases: TGTGCCACCAGAAACGGACAGGAACACACTGAAGCTTTCTTT. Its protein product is CATRNGQEHTEAFF.

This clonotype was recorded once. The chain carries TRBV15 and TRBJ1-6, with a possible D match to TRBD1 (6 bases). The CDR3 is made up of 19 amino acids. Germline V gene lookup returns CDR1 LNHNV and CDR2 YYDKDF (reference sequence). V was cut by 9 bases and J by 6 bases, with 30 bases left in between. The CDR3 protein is CATRLALTGTHPPNSPLHF. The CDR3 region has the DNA TGTGCCACGCGACTAGCGTTGACAGGCACTCATCCACCTAATTCACCCCTCCACTTT.

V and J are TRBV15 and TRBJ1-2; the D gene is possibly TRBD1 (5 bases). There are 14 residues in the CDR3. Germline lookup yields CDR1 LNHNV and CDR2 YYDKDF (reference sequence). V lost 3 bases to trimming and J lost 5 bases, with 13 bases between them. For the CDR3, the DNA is TGTGCCACCAGCAGTTTAGGGCAGGGATATGGCTACACCTTC. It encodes CATSSLGQGYGYTF.

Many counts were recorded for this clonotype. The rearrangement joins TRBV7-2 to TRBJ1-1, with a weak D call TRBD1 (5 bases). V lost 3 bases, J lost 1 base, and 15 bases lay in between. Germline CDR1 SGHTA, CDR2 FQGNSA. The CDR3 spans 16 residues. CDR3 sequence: CASSLRGEVRNTEAFF. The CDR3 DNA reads TGTGCCAGCAGCTTGAGGGGTGAGGTTAGGAACACTGAAGCTTTCTTT.

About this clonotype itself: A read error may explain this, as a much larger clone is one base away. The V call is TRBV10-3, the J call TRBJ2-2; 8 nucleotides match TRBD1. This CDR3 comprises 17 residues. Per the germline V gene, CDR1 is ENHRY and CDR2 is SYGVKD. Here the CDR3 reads CAIRAGTGTRNTRELFF. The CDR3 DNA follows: TGTGCCATCAGGGCCGGGACAGGAACAAGGAACACCCGGGAGCTGTTTTTT.

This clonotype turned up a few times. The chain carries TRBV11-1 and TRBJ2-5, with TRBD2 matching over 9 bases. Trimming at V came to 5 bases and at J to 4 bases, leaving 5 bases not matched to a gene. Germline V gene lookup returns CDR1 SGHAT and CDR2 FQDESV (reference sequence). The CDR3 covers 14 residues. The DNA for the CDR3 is TGTGCCAGCAGCGCGGTAGCGGGAGTAGAGACCCAGTACTTC. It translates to CASSAVAGVETQYF.